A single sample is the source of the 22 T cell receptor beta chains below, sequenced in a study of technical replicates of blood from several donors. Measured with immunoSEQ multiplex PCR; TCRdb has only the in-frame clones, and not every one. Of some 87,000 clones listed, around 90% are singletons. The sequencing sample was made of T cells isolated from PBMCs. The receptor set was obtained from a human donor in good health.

The DNA for the CDR3 is TGTGCCAGCAGTTACCTAGCGGGAGGAGGGGATGAGCAGTTCTTC. It encodes CASSYLAGGGDEQFF. The rearrangement joins TRBV6-5 to TRBJ2-1; 11 bases line up with TRBD2. J gave up 8 bases and V 2 bases, and 5 bases lay outside the gene matches. Germline V gives CDR1 MNHEY, CDR2 SVGAGI. This CDR3 is 15 amino acids long.

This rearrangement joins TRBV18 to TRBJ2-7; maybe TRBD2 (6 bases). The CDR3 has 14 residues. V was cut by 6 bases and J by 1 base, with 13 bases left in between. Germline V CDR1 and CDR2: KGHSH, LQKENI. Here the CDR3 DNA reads TGTGCCAGCTCGCCATCGGGGGATTCCTACGAGCAGTACTTC. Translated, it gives CASSPSGDSYEQYF.

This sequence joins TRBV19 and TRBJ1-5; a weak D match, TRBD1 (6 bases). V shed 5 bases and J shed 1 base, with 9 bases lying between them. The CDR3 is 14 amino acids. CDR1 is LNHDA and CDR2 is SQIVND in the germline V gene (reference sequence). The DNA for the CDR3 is TGTGCCAGTAGTCCAGGGGCCAGCAATCAGCCCCAGCATTTT. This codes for CASSPGASNQPQHF.

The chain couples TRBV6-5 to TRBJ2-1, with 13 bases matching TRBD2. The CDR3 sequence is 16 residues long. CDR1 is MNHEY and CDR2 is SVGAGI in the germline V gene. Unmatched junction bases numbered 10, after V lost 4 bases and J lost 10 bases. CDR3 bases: TGTGCCAGCAGTTTGGACCCGGGACTAGCGGGACGAGAGCAGTTCTTC. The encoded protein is CASSLDPGLAGREQFF.

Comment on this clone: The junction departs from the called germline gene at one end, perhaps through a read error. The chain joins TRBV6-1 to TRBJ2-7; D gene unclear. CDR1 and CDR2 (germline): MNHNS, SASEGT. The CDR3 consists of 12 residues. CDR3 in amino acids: CASSDSAYAQYF. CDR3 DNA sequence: TGTGCCAGCAGCGACTCGGCGTACGCGCAGTACTTC.

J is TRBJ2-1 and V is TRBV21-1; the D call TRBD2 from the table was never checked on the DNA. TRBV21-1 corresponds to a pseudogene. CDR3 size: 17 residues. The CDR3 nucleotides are TGTGCCAGCAGCAAAGGTCTTACTAGCGGGACATACAATGAGCAGTTCTTC. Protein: CASSKGLTSGTYNEQFF.

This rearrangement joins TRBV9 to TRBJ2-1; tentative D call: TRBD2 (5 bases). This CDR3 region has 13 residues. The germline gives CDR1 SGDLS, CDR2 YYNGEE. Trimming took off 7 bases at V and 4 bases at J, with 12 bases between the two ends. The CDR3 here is CASGGRYYNEQFF. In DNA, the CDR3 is TGTGCCAGCGGTGGGAGATATTACAATGAGCAGTTCTTC.

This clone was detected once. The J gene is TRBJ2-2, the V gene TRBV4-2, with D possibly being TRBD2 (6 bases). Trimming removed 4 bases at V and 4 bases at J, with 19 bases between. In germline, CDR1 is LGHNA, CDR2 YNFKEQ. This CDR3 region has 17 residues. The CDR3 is CASSRREPGASTGELFF. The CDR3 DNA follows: TGTGCCAGCAGCCGAAGAGAACCGGGAGCTAGCACCGGGGAGCTGTTTTTT.

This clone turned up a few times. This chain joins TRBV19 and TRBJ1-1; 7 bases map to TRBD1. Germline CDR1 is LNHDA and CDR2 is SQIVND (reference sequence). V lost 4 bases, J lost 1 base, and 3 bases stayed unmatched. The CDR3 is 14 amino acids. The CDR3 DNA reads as TGTGCCAGTAGTAGGGGACAGAAGAACACTGAAGCTTTCTTT. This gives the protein CASSRGQKNTEAFF.

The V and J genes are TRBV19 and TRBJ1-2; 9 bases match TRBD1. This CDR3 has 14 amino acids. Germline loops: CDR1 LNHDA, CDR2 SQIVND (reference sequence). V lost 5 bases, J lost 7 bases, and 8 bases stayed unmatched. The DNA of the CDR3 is TGTGCCAGTAGTCTACCGGGACAGGGATTTGGCTACACCTTC. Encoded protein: CASSLPGQGFGYTF.

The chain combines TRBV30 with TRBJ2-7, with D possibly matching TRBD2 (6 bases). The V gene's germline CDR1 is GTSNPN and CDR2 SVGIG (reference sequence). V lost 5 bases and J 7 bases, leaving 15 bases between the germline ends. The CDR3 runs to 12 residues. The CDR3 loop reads CAWERGAGEQYF. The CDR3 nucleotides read TGTGCCTGGGAACGGGGAGCGGGTGAGCAGTACTTC.

The CDR3 here is CASSDRVGGTFF. DNA for the CDR3: TGTGCCAGCAGTGACAGGGTTGGCGGAACTTTCTTT. This rearrangement joins TRBV6-1 to TRBJ1-1; TRBD1 is a possible D gene (5 bases). The CDR3 totals 12 residues. The V gene's germline CDR1 is MNHNS and CDR2 SASEGT. V lost 3 bases and J 12 bases, leaving 14 bases between the germline ends.

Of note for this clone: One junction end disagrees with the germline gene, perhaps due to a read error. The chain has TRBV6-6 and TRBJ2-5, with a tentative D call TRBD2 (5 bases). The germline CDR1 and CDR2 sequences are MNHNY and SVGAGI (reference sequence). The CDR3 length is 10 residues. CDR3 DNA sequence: TGTGCCAGCAGGAGGGAGAAGCTCGACTTC. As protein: CASRREKLDF.

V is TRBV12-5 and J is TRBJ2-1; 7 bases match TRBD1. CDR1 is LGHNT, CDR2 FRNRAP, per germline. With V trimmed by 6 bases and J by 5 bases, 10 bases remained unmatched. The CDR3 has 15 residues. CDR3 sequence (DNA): TGTGCTAGTGGCCGTGAAAGGACAGGAAACAATGAGCAGTTCTTC. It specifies CASGRERTGNNEQFF.

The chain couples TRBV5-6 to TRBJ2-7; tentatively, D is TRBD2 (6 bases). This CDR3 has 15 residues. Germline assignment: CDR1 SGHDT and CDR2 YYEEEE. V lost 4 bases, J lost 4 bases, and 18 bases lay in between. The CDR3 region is CASSRGAGYAYEQYF. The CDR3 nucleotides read TGTGCCAGCAGCCGTGGCGCGGGATACGCTTACGAGCAGTACTTC.

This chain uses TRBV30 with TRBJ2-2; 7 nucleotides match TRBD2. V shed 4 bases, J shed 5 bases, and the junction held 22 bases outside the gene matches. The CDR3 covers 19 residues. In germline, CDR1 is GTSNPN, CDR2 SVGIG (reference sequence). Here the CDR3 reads CAWIQGEGRQFRETGELFF. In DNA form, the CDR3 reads TGTGCCTGGATTCAAGGGGAGGGGCGACAGTTTCGGGAAACCGGGGAGCTGTTTTTT.

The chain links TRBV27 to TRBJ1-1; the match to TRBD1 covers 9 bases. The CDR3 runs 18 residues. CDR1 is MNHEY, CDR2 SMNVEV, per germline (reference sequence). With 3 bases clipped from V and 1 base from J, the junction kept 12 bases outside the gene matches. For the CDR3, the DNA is TGTGCCAGCAGTTTTACGGGACAGGGATTGGGCGCGAACACTGAAGCTTTCTTT. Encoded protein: CASSFTGQGLGANTEAFF.

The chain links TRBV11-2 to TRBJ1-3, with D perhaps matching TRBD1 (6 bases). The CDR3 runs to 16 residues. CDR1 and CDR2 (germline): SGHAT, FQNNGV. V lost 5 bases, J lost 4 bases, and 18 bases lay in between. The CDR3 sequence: CASSLIRTVGGNTIYF. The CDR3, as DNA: TGTGCCAGCAGCCTTATAAGGACAGTGGGGGGAAACACCATATATTTT.

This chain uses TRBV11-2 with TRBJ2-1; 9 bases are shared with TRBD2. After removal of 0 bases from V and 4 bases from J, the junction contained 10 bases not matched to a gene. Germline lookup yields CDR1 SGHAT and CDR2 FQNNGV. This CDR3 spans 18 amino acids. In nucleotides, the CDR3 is TGTGCCAGCAGCTTAGATGGAGAGGGACTAGCTTATTACAATGAGCAGTTCTTC. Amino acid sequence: CASSLDGEGLAYYNEQFF.

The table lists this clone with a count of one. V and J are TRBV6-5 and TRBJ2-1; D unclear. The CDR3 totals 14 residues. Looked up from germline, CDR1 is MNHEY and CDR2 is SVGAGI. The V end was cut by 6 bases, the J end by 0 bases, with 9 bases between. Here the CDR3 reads CASRKQSSYNEQFF. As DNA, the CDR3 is TGTGCCAGCAGGAAACAGAGCTCCTACAATGAGCAGTTCTTC.

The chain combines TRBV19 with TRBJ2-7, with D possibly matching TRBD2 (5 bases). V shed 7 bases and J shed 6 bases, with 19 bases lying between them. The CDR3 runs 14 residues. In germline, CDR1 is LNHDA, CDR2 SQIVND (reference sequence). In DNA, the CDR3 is TGTGCCAGTACCCCCAGCGGAGGTCCTGGCGAGCAGTACTTC. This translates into CASTPSGGPGEQYF.

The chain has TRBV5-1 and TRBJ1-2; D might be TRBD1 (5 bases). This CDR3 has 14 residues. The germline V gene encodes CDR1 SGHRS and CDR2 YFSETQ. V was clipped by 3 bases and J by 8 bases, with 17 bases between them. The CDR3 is CASSWDSHTGGYTF. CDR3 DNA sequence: TGCGCCAGCAGCTGGGACTCCCACACGGGGGGCTACACCTTC.